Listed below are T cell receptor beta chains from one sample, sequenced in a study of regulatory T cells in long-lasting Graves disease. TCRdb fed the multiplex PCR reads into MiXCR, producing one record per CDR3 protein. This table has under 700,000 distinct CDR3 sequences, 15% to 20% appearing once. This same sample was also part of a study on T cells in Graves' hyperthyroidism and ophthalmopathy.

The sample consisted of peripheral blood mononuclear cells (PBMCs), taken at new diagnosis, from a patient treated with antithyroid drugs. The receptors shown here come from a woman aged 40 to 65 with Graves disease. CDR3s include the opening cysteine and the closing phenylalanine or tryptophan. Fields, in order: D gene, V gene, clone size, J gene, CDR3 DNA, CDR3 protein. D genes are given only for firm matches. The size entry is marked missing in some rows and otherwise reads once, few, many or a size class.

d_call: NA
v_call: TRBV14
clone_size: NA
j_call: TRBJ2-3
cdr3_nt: TGTGCCAGCAGCCCTAGGGGGGGCCGGTCAGATACGCAGTATTTT
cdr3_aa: CASSPRGGRSDTQYF

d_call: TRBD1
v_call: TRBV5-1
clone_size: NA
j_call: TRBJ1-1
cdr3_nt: TGCGCCAGCAGCCCTTCAGGGGGGGCAACTGAAGCTTTCTTT
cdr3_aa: CASSPSGGATEAFF

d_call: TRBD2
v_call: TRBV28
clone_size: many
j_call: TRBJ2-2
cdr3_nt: TGTGCCAGCAGCAGGGACTACCCCTTCACCCGAGAGCTGTTTTTT
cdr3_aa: CASSRDYPFTRELFF

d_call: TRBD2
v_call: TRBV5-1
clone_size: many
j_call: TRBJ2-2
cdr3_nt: TGCGCCAGCAGCTTGGTGCCTAGCGGGGTGAACACCGGGGAGCTGTTTTTT
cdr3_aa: CASSLVPSGVNTGELFF

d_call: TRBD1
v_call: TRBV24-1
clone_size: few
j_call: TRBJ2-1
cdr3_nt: TGTGCCACCAGTGATTTCGACAGGGTGGCCCCACCCCCTCGTTACAATGAGCAGTTCTTC
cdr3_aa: CATSDFDRVAPPPRYNEQFF

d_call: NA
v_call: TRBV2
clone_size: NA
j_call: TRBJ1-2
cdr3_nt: TGTGCCAGCAGGGACAGACTCGGGATACAGGCCTATGGCTACACCTTC
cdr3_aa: CASRDRLGIQAYGYTF

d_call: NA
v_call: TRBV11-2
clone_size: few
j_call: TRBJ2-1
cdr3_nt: TGTGCCAGCAGCATCAGCCCCAGGAGCAATGAGCAGTTCTTC
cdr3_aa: CASSISPRSNEQFF

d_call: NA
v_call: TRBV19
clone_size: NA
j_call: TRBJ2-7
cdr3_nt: TGTGCCAGTAGCCGAACGGGGACACCAAGCCCCTACGAGCAGTACTTC
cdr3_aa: CASSRTGTPSPYEQYF

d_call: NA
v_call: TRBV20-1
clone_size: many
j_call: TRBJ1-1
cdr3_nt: TGCAGTGCTCAGGACGAGGGGACTGAAGCTTTCTTT
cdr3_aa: CSAQDEGTEAFF

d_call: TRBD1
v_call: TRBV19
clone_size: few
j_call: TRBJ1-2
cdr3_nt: TGTGCCAGCCGGGGACAGGGTAGCCCCTTTAACTATGGCTACACCTTC
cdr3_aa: CASRGQGSPFNYGYTF

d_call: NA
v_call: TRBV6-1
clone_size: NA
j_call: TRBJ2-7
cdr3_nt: TGTGCCAGCAGAACAGGTAACCTTTACTACGAGCAGTACTTC
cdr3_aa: CASRTGNLYYEQYF

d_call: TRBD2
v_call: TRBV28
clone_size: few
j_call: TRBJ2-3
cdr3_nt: TGTGCCAGCAGGGCGGGGGGTGCCACAGATACGCAGTATTTT
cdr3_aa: CASRAGGATDTQYF

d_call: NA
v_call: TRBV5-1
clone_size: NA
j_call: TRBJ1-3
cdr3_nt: TGCGCCAGCAGCACCTACCCCAGGGACTTCTCTGGAAACACCATATATTTT
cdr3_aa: CASSTYPRDFSGNTIYF

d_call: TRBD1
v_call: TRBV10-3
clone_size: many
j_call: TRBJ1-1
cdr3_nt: TGTGCCATCAGAGCGACAGGGATAGACACTGAAGCTTTCTTT
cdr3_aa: CAIRATGIDTEAFF

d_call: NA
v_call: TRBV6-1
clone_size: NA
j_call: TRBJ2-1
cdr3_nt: TGTGCCAGCAGCCCACGGTGGGGGGTGGCCTACAATGAGCAGTTCTTC
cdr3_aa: CASSPRWGVAYNEQFF

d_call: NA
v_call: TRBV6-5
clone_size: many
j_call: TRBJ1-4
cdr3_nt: TGTGCCAGCAGTTACGGGGTGCCAGGCTTACCGGGGGCTAATGAAAAACTGTTTTTT
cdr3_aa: CASSYGVPGLPGANEKLFF

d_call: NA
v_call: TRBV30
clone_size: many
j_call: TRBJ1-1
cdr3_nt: TGTGCCTGGAGTGGGATATCGAACACTGAAGCTTTCTTT
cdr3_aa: CAWSGISNTEAFF

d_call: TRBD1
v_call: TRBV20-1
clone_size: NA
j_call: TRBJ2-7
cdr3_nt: TGCAGTGCTAGAAATACGGACAGGGGGTCCTACGAGCAGTACTTC
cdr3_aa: CSARNTDRGSYEQYF

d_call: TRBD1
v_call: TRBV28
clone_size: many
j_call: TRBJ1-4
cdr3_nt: TGTGCCAGCATCGGGAGGGGGCGAGAAAAACTGTTTTTT
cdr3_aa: CASIGRGREKLFF

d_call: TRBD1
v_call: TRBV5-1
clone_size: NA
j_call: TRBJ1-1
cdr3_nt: TGCGCCAGCAGCACCGGGGACAGGGGGTATACTGAAGCTTTCTTT
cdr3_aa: CASSTGDRGYTEAFF

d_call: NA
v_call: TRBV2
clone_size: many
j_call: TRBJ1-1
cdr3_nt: TGTGCCAGCAGTGCAGAAGTAAAGGACACTGAAGCTTTCTTT
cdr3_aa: CASSAEVKDTEAFF

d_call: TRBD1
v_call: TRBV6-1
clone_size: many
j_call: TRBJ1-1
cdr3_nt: TGTGCCAGCAGGACCGGGACAGAGTTGGTTTTCTTT
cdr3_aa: CASRTGTELVFF

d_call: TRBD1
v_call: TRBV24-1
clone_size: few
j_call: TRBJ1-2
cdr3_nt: TGTGCCACCAGTGACTTCGTGGACAGGACTGACTACACCTTC
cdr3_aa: CATSDFVDRTDYTF

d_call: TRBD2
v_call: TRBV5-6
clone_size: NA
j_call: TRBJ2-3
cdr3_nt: TGTGCCAGCAGCTTGGCCGGAGCGGGGGCGGTAGATACGCAGTATTTT
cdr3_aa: CASSLAGAGAVDTQYF

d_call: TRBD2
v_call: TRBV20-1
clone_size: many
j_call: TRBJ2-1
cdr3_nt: TGCAGTGCTAGACCCCAGGGAGGGCGGAGCTCCTACAATGAGCAGTTCTTC
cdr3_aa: CSARPQGGRSSYNEQFF

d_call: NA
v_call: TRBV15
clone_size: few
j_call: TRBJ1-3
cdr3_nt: TGTGCCACCAGCTTTTCGGCAGTCTCTGGAAACACCATATATTTT
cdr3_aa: CATSFSAVSGNTIYF

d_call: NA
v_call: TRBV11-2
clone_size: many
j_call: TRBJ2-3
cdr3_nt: TGTGCCAGCAGCTTATCGGCAGGAGGGTTCACAGATACGCAGTATTTT
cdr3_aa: CASSLSAGGFTDTQYF

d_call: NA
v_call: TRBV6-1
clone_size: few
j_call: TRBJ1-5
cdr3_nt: TGTGCCAGCAGTGAAGAGACAGCGGCCTGGAGCAATCAGCCCCAGCATTTT
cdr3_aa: CASSEETAAWSNQPQHF

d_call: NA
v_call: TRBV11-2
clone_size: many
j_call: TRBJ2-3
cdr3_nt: TGTGCCAGCAGCCCCCGGGCAGGGCGGGGAGATACGCAGTATTTT
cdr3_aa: CASSPRAGRGDTQYF

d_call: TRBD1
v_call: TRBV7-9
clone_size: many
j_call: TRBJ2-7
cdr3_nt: TGTGCCAGCAGCTTCGGACAGGGGCGGCCCTACGAGCAGTACTTC
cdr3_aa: CASSFGQGRPYEQYF

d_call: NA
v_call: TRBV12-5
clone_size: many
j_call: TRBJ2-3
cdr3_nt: TGTGCTAGTGGTTTGCCTAGCTCAGATACGCAGTATTTT
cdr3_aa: CASGLPSSDTQYF

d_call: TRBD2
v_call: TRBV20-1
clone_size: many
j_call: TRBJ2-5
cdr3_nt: TGCAGTGCCTCGGGGGGGCCTAAGGAGACCCAGTACTTC
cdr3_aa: CSASGGPKETQYF

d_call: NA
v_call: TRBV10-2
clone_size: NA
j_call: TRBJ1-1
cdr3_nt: TGCGCCAGCAGTATCATCCGGGACCGAGGGACTGAAGCTTTCTTT
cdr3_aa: CASSIIRDRGTEAFF

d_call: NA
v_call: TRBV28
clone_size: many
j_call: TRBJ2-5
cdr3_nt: TGTGCCAGCAGTTTATCTGGGGTACAAGAGACCCAGTACTTC
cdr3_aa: CASSLSGVQETQYF

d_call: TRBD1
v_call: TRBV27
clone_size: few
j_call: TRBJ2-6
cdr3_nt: TGTGCCAGCAGTTACCGGGACAGGGCCTCTGGGGCCAACGTCCTGACTTTC
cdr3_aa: CASSYRDRASGANVLTF